The present TCR beta chain was sequenced within a study of cytomegalovirus exposure and HLA in healthy donors. Study-wide results and limits: Earlier analysis looked at TCR beta V segments, and most were productive about 87% or about 30% of the time.

CDR1 is LGHNA, CDR2 YNFKEQ, per germline. The CDR3 covers 20 residues. Trimming pared 0 bases from V and 0 bases from J, leaving 20 bases between. This clone turned up a few times. Antigen: not known. Primers included in the PCR were 60 Vbeta and 13 Jbeta primers. Sequenced by immunoSEQ multiplex PCR; TCRdb stores in-frame clones only, minus some. The sample comprises around 64,000 clones, about 61% of which are singletons, and approximately 3% rests with the top ten. The sample consisted of PBMCs. V and J are TRBV4-2 and TRBJ1-4; the D gene is possibly TRBD1 (5 bases). This receptor was taken from a woman between 50 and 59 years old in good health and CMV-seronegative. The CDR3 sequence is CASSQEVAGLQIATNEKLFF. In DNA form, the CDR3 reads TGTGCCAGCAGCCAAGAGGTGGCAGGGCTCCAAATCGCAACTAATGAAAAACTGTTTTTT.